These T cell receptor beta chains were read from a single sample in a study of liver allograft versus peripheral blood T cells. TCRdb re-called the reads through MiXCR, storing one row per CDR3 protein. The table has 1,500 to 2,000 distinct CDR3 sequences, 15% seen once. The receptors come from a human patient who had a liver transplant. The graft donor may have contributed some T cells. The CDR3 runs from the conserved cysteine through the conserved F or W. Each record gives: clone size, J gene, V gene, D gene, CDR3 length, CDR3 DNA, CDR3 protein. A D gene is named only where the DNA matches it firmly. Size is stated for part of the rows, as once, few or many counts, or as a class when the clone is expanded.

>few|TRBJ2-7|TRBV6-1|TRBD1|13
TGTGCCAGCAGTCGCGGACAGGGAACCGAGCAGTACTTC
CASSRGQGTEQYF
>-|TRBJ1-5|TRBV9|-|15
TGTGCCAGCAGCGTAGTGGCGGCGGATAATCAGCCCCAGCATTTT
CASSVVAADNQPQHF
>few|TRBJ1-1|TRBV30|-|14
TGTGCCTGGAGTAAGGGCCAGGGTCTTACGAAGGCTTTCTTT
CAWSKGQGLTKAFF
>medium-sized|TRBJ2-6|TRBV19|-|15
TGTGCCAGTAGCCCGTTGTGGCCCGGGGCCAACGTCCTGACTTTC
CASSPLWPGANVLTF
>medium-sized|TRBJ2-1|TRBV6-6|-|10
TGTGCCAGCAAGGGCGGAGAGCAGTTCTTC
CASKGGEQFF
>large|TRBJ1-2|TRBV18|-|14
TGTGCCAGCGTATCCCTACAGGGCAACTATGGCTACACCTTC
CASVSLQGNYGYTF
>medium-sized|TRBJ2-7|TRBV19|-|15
TGTGCCAGTAGCCGGGGGCAGGGTGGGACCTACGAGCAGTACTTC
CASSRGQGGTYEQYF
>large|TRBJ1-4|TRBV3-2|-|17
TGTGCCAGCAGCCAAGTTACCCACCGACAGAATCCTAAAAAACTGTTTTTT
CASSQVTHRQNPKKLFF
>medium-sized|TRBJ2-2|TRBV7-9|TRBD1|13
TGTGCCAGCAGCCGGACAGGGACCGGGGAGCTGTTTTTT
CASSRTGTGELFF
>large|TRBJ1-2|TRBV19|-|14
TGTGCCAGTAGTATATCCGCAGGGAGCTATGGCTACACCTTC
CASSISAGSYGYTF
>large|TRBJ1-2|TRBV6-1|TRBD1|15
TGTGCCAGCAGTTACCGAAGGGGGCGACCCTATGGCTACACCTTC
CASSYRRGRPYGYTF
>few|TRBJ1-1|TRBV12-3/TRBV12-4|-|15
TGTGCCAGCAGCCTCTCCGGAGAATCGTGGACTGAAGCTTTCTTT
CASSLSGESWTEAFF
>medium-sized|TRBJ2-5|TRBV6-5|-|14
TGTGCCAGCAGTCTTGGGGTGGGAGGTGAGACCCAGTACTTC
CASSLGVGGETQYF
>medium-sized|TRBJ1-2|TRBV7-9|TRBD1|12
TGTGCCGCCGGGACAGCTAACTATGGCTACACCTTC
CAAGTANYGYTF
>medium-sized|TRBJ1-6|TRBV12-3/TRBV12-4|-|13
TGTGCCAGCAGTTTGGTGGGGGTCTCACCCCTCCACTTT
CASSLVGVSPLHF
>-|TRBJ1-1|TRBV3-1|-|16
TGTGCCAGCAGCCAAACCAGGGGTGTATCGAACACTGAAGCTTTCTTT
CASSQTRGVSNTEAFF
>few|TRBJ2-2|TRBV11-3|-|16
TGTGCCAGCGCCTGGGGTGGGGGACCTAACACCGGGGAGCTGTTTTTT
CASAWGGGPNTGELFF
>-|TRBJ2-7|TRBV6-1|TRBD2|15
TGTGCCAGCAGGCGGCTAGCGGGGGGCTCCTACGAGCAGTACTTC
CASRRLAGGSYEQYF
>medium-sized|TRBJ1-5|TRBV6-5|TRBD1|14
TGTGCCAGCAGTTTGGCAGGGGGGAGGCAGCCCCAGCATTTT
CASSLAGGRQPQHF
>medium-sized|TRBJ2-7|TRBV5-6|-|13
TGTGCCAGCAGCTTGAATCTAGGGACCGAGCAGTACTTC
CASSLNLGTEQYF
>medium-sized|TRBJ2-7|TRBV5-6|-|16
TGTGCCAGCAGCTTGGCTGCCCAGCGGGCTCGCTACGAGCAGTACTTC
CASSLAAQRARYEQYF
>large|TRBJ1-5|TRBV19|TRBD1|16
TGTGCCAGTAGTGTAGAGGGACAGGCGGACGATCAGCCCCAGCATTTT
CASSVEGQADDQPQHF
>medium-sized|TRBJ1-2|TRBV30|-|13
TGTGCCTGGAAGTTGCAAGGGACCTATGGCTACACCTTC
CAWKLQGTYGYTF
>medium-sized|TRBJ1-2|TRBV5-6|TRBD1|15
TGTGCCAGCAGCCATGGGACAGGGGGCCACTATGGCTACACCTTC
CASSHGTGGHYGYTF
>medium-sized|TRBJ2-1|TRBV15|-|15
TGTGCCACCAGCAGACGGTCCGGGTATCTCGCCGAGCAGTTCTTC
CATSRRSGYLAEQFF
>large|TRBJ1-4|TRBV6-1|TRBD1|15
TGTGCCAGCAGTGCTGGGACAGGGGGATACGAAAAACTGTTTTTT
CASSAGTGGYEKLFF
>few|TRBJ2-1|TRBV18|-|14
TGTGCCAGCTCACCGGCATCTAGCTACAATGAGCAGTTCTTC
CASSPASSYNEQFF
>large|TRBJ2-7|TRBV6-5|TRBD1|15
TGTGCCAGCAGTTTATCCCGGGACAGGTTATACGAGCAGTACTTC
CASSLSRDRLYEQYF
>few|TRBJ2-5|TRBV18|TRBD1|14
TGTGCCAGCTCACCGGACAGGGGGTTAGAGACCCAGTACTTC
CASSPDRGLETQYF
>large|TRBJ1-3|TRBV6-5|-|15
TGTGCCAGCAGTACGGAGGGGAACTCTGGAAACACCATATATTTT
CASSTEGNSGNTIYF
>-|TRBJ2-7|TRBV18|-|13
TGTGCCAGCTCACCAGGCACGTCCTACGAGCAGTACTTC
CASSPGTSYEQYF
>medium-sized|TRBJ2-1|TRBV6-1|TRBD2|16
TGTGCCAGCAGTTACCGGGGGGATGTGGGGCTCAATGAGCAGTTCTTC
CASSYRGDVGLNEQFF
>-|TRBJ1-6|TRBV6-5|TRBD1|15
TGTGCCAGCAGTTACCAGACAGGGGCAGGATCACCCCTCCACTTT
CASSYQTGAGSPLHF
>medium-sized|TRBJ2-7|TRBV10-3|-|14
TGTGCCATCAGTCAAAGACAGACGGGAAACGAGCAGTACTTC
CAISQRQTGNEQYF